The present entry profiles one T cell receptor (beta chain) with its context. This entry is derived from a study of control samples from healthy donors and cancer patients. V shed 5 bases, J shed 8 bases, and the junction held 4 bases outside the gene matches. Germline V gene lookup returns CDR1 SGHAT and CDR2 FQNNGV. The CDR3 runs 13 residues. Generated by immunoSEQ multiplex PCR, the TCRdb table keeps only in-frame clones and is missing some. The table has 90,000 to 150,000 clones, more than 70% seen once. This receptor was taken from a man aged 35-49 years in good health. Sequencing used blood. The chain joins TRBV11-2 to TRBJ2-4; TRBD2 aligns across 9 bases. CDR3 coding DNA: TGTGCCAGCAGCCATAGCGGGGGTGACATTCAGTACTTC. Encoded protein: CASSHSGGDIQYF. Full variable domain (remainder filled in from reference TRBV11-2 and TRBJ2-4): EAGVAQSPRYKIIEKRQSVAFWCNPISGHATLYWYQQILGQGPKLLIQFQNNGVVDDSQLPKDRFSAERLKGVDSTLKIQPAKLEDSAVYLCASSHSGGDIQYFGAGTRLSVL.